This entry features one T cell receptor beta chain sequence. Sequencing was performed with immunoSEQ multiplex PCR; in TCRdb, only in-frame clones are kept and a portion is missing. The table records more than 300,000 clones, around 87% of them present only once. This CDR3 comprises 13 residues. V was shortened by 7 bases and J by 6 bases, with 15 bases between the two germline ends. Germline V gene lookup returns CDR1 MNHEY and CDR2 SVGAGI. Followed longitudinally, the Seattle patients had been enrolled during active infection. These data come from a study of blood T cell repertoires in COVID-19. Across the study: T cells, B-cell-depleted T cells, or PBMCs supplied cDNA or gDNA.

The receptor's source is a woman in her twenties or thirties with COVID-19, enrolled during active disease. The sequencing input was peripheral blood. This rearrangement joins TRBV6-5 to TRBJ2-5, with TRBD1 as a possible D gene (6 bases). The CDR3 DNA reads as TGTGCCAGCATCCCGACAGGCGTAAAGACCCAGTACTTC. Translating it yields CASIPTGVKTQYF.